These 14 T cell receptor beta chains share one sample of origin, sequenced in a study of shared clonotypes between healthy human individuals. Sequencing was performed with immunoSEQ multiplex PCR; in TCRdb, only in-frame clones are kept and a portion is missing. The profile covers about 2 million clones, with about 95% appearing a single time and approximately 1.2% taken by the ten largest. Selected positively for CCR7 and CD45RO-negative, naive CD8 cells excluded terminally differentiated effector memory CD45RA+ cells. What was sequenced was naive CD8+ T cells sorted from blood. The receptor set was obtained from a man aged 18 to 29 in good health.

J is TRBJ2-5 and V is TRBV5-4, with D perhaps matching TRBD1 (5 bases). Looked up from germline, CDR1 is SGHNT and CDR2 is YYREEE (reference sequence). The CDR3 contains 14 residues. V was pared by 4 bases and J by 0 bases, with 10 bases between. The CDR3 region has the DNA TGTGCCAGCAGCGTCCAGGGATACCAAGAGACCCAGTACTTC. This gives the protein CASSVQGYQETQYF.

The rearrangement uses TRBV6-1 and TRBJ2-7; possibly TRBD1 for D (5 bases). Germline CDR1 MNHNS, CDR2 SASEGT. CDR3 length equals 14 residues. V gave up 3 bases and J gave up 0 bases, with 9 bases separating them. Here the CDR3 reads CASSDRTLSYEQYF. The CDR3 nucleotides are TGTGCCAGCAGTGATCGGACACTCTCCTACGAGCAGTACTTC.

The genes are TRBV27 and TRBJ2-1; possibly TRBD1 for D (5 bases). The CDR3 contains 12 residues. The V gene's germline CDR1 is MNHEY and CDR2 SMNVEV (reference sequence). The ends were cut back, 3 bases at V and 6 bases at J, with 6 bases in the middle. The CDR3 loop reads CASSLTVNEQFF. The CDR3 region has the DNA TGTGCCAGCAGTTTGACAGTCAATGAGCAGTTCTTC.

This rearrangement joins TRBV7-2 to TRBJ2-7; either TRBD1 or TRBD2 may fit D (5 bases each). CDR1 is SGHTA and CDR2 is FQGNSA in the germline V gene. V was shortened by 3 bases and J by 2 bases, with 11 bases between the two germline ends. This CDR3 spans 14 amino acids. The CDR3 DNA follows: TGTGCCAGCAGCTTGACGGGACCGACCTACGAGCAGTACTTC. It yields the protein CASSLTGPTYEQYF.

The rearrangement joins TRBV11-1 to TRBJ2-7, with TRBD1 matching 11 bases. The CDR3 is made up of 15 amino acids. J was trimmed by 4 bases and V by 3 bases; bases with no gene match: 5. CDR1 is SGHAT, CDR2 FQDESV, per germline (reference sequence). CDR3 nucleotide sequence: TGTGCCAGCAGCTTCACCGGGACAGGGGGATACGAGCAGTACTTC. Translated, it gives CASSFTGTGGYEQYF.

The V and J genes are TRBV14 and TRBJ2-2; 9 bases map to TRBD1. Germline V gives CDR1 SGHDN, CDR2 FVKESK. The CDR3 sequence is 15 residues long. V shed 6 bases and J 4 bases; nucleotides not matched to a gene: 6. As DNA, the CDR3 is TGTGCCAGCAGTAAGGGACAGGGAACCACCGGGGAGCTGTTTTTT. It codes for CASSKGQGTTGELFF.

This clone was picked up a small number of times. The chain has TRBV7-9 and TRBJ2-2; 8 bases are a match to TRBD1. Germline assignment: CDR1 SEHNR and CDR2 FQNEAQ (reference sequence). Trimming at V came to 4 bases and at J to 5 bases, leaving 3 bases not matched to a gene. The CDR3 runs 14 residues. The CDR3 coding sequence is TGTGCCAGCAGCTCCCGACAGGGGACCGGGGAGCTGTTTTTT. As protein: CASSSRQGTGELFF.

This clone was counted only a few times. The V gene is TRBV9, the J gene TRBJ2-2; 13 bases line up with TRBD2. The CDR3 contains 15 residues. Germline CDR1 reads SGDLS; CDR2 reads YYNGEE. Germline trimming cut 4 bases from V and 8 bases from J; bases unmatched to any gene: 5. The DNA of the CDR3 is TGTGCCAGCAGCAGGGGACTAGCGGGAACGGGGGAGCTGTTTTTT. This encodes CASSRGLAGTGELFF.

The chain combines TRBV5-6 with TRBJ2-3, with D perhaps matching TRBD2 (6 bases). Germline V gene sequence: CDR1 SGHDT, CDR2 YYEEEE. The CDR3 is 15 amino acids. With 0 bases removed from V and 6 bases from J, the gap between germline ends came to 14 bases. The CDR3 reads CASSLGGGSADTQYF. Written as DNA, the CDR3 is TGTGCCAGCAGCTTGGGTGGAGGGAGTGCGGATACGCAGTATTTT.

This rearrangement joins TRBV25-1 to TRBJ2-2, with D uncertain. CDR1 and CDR2 from the germline V gene are MGHDK and SYGVNS. The V end lost 2 bases, the J end lost 6 bases, and 1 base lay between the germline ends. The CDR3 spans 11 residues. The CDR3 region is CASSEAGELFF. In DNA, the CDR3 is TGTGCCAGCAGTGAAGCCGGGGAGCTGTTTTTT.

The chain combines TRBV27 with TRBJ1-5; D is perhaps TRBD1 (5 bases). Trimming removed 2 bases at V and 2 bases at J, with 13 bases between. Germline CDR1 is MNHEY and CDR2 is SMNVEV (reference sequence). The CDR3 extends over 16 amino acids. Here the CDR3 reads CASSLKHPGGNQPQHF. The DNA of the CDR3 is TGTGCCAGCAGTTTAAAACACCCGGGGGGCAATCAGCCCCAGCATTTT.

This clone showed up just once. The chain is built from TRBV6-6 and TRBJ2-2, with TRBD1 as a possible D gene (5 bases). The germline V gene encodes CDR1 MNHNY and CDR2 SVGAGI (reference sequence). Trimming took off 5 bases at V and 0 bases at J, with 7 bases between the two ends. This CDR3 is built from 14 residues. The chain's CDR3 is CASSGAANTGELFF. Written as DNA, the CDR3 is TGTGCCAGCAGTGGGGCAGCGAACACCGGGGAGCTGTTTTTT.

This clone was seen once. The chain recombines TRBV6-1 with TRBJ1-2; tentative D call: TRBD1 (5 bases). The CDR3 is made up of 10 amino acids. Germline loops: CDR1 MNHNS, CDR2 SASEGT. The germline V and J ends were trimmed by 3 bases and 9 bases, with 5 bases remaining between them. The CDR3 spells CASSEDSYTF. The CDR3 DNA reads as TGTGCCAGCAGTGAGGACAGCTACACCTTC.

The table lists this clone with a count of one. The V call is TRBV29-1, the J call TRBJ2-3; no reliable D call. Between the trimmed V and J ends, which lost 4 bases and 0 bases, there was a span of 5 bases. The germline V gene encodes CDR1 SQVTM and CDR2 ANQGSEA. This CDR3 is built from 12 residues. CDR3 residues: CSVARSTDTQYF. CDR3 in DNA: TGCAGCGTTGCCAGGAGCACAGATACGCAGTATTTT.